Below, 27 T cell receptor beta chains from the same sample are listed, as sequenced in a study of T-cell memory formation after mild COVID-19. One entry per CDR3 protein, called by TCRdb with MiXCR from the 5' RACE reads. The sample lists over 250,000 distinct CDR3 sequences, approximately 15% seen once, with about a fifth in the top ten. Sample: PBMCs or a T cell subset sorted from them (not recorded which). These receptors were taken from a man aged 18 to 35 who had mild COVID-19 (a few samples of this study predate the infection). Cell type and time point are not known.

This chain connects TRBV12-3 or TRBV12-4 to TRBJ2-5; D may match TRBD1 or TRBD2 (5 bases each). V gave up 5 bases and J gave up 4 bases, with 17 bases separating them. The CDR3 runs 15 residues. This chain's CDR3 is CASSRTGTQGETQYF. DNA of the CDR3: TGTGCCAGCAGTCGAACCGGGACCCAAGGAGAGACCCAGTACTTC.

The chain couples TRBV6-2 or TRBV6-3 to TRBJ1-1, with a tentative D call TRBD1 (5 bases). From germline, CDR1 is MNHEY and CDR2 SVGEGT. The CDR3 is made up of 14 amino acids. Trimming stripped 2 bases from V and 4 bases from J, with 11 bases between. This chain's CDR3 is CASSYLQEGTEAFF. The DNA for the CDR3 is TGTGCCAGCAGTTACCTACAGGAAGGCACTGAAGCTTTCTTT.

Only a few counts were recorded for this clonotype. Germline and junction disagree at one end, which may indicate a read error. The genes are TRBV7-2 and TRBJ2-5; 7 bases align to TRBD2. The CDR3 runs to 14 residues. Germline values: CDR1 SGHTA, CDR2 FQGNSA. This CDR3 reads CASSLAAIQETQYF. As DNA, the CDR3 is TGTGCCAGCAGCCTAGCGGCAATCCAGGAGACCCAGTACTTC.

The V call is TRBV4-2, the J call TRBJ1-2, with no clear D. V was trimmed by 3 bases and J by 4 bases, leaving 9 bases between them. Germline assignment: CDR1 LGHNA and CDR2 YNFKEQ. The length of the CDR3 is 13 residues. The CDR3 DNA reads TGTGCCAGCAGCCAGGGGATTGGCTATGGCTACACCTTC. Translating gives CASSQGIGYGYTF.

The V gene is TRBV18, the J gene TRBJ1-1, with TRBD1 identical over 8 bases. V trimming: 3 bases; J trimming: 4 bases; junction bases outside the gene matches: 4. The germline V gene has CDR1 KGHSH and CDR2 LQKENI. The CDR3 contains 14 residues. CDR3: CASSPWQGATEAFF. The CDR3 coding sequence is TGTGCCAGCTCACCTTGGCAGGGGGCCACTGAAGCTTTCTTT. The full variable domain, rest sourced from reference TRBV18 and TRBJ1-1, is NAGVMQNPRHLVRRRGQEARLRCSPMKGHSHVYWYRQLPEEGLKFMVYLQKENIIDESGMPKERFSAEFPKEGPSILRIQQVVRGDSAAYFCASSPWQGATEAFFGQGTRLTVV.

The rearrangement uses TRBV20-1 and TRBJ1-5; D possibly corresponds to TRBD1 (6 bases). V shed 5 bases and J shed 0 bases, with 11 bases lying between them. Germline V gene sequence: CDR1 DFQATT, CDR2 SNEGSKA (reference sequence). The CDR3 contains 14 residues. CDR3 in amino acids: CSAQDRLSNQPQHF. The CDR3 DNA is TGCAGTGCTCAAGACAGGCTTAGCAATCAGCCCCAGCATTTT.

The V call is TRBV7-9, the J call TRBJ2-3; no reliable D call. The CDR3 totals 14 residues. Trimming left V 3 bases short and J 5 bases short, with 12 bases between. CDR1 is SEHNR, CDR2 FQNEAQ, per germline (reference sequence). CDR3 DNA sequence: TGTGCCAGCAGCTTTCAGAGTTTCGAAGATACGCAGTATTTT. Its translation is CASSFQSFEDTQYF. Drawing the rest from reference TRBV7-9 and TRBJ2-3, the complete variable domain is DTGVSQNPRHKITKRGQNVTFRCDPISEHNRLYWYRQTLGQGPEFLTYFQNEAQLEKSRLLSDRFSAERPKGSFSTLEIQRTEQGDSAMYLCASSFQSFEDTQYFGPGTRLTVL.

This chain uses TRBV7-2 with TRBJ2-3, with D maybe TRBD2 (6 bases). Trimming left V 5 bases short and J 5 bases short, with 14 bases between. The CDR3 loop spans 14 amino acids. CDR1 SGHTA and CDR2 FQGNSA come from the germline V gene. CDR3 sequence reads: CASSPQGGEDTQYF. The CDR3 nucleotides read TGTGCCAGCAGCCCCCAAGGAGGGGAAGATACGCAGTATTTT.

The rearrangement links TRBV15 to TRBJ2-7; D ambiguous. Trimming shortened V by 0 bases and J by 2 bases, and 5 bases separated the two germline ends. This CDR3 region has 13 residues. Germline CDR1 LNHNV, CDR2 YYDKDF (reference sequence). The chain's CDR3 is CATSRDRPYEQYV. CDR3 nucleotides: TGTGCCACCAGCAGAGATCGCCCCTACGAGCAGTACGTC.

This clonotype was counted between two and nine times. The rearrangement uses TRBV4-3 and TRBJ2-3, with D perhaps matching TRBD2 (5 bases). Trimming took 5 bases from V and 0 from J, leaving 18 bases between them. Looked up from germline, CDR1 is LGHNA and CDR2 is YSLEER. This CDR3 contains 17 residues. The CDR3 here is CASSYGSADSSTDTQYF. In nucleotides, the CDR3 is TGCGCCAGCAGCTATGGTAGCGCGGACTCTAGCACAGATACGCAGTATTTT.

This clonotype was found a few times. The genes are TRBV7-2 and TRBJ1-3; 9 positions agree with TRBD1. Losses at the gene ends were 4 bases for V and 0 bases for J; bases not matched to a gene: 4. There are 16 residues in the CDR3. Germline V gene sequence: CDR1 SGHTA, CDR2 FQGNSA. CDR3 in amino acids: CASSYTTGGSGNTIYF. CDR3 coding DNA: TGTGCCAGCAGCTATACGACAGGGGGCTCTGGAAACACCATATATTTT.

This clonotype turned up a few times. CDR3 bases: TGTGCCAGCAGTTATCAGTTGTTGAACACTGAAGCTTTCTTT. It codes for CASSYQLLNTEAFF. The J gene is TRBJ1-1, the V gene TRBV6-5; D unclear. Germline CDR1 and CDR2: MNHEY and SVGAGI. Trimming removed 3 bases from V and 0 bases from J, with 8 bases in between. The CDR3 has 14 residues.

The chain has TRBV20-1 and TRBJ2-1, with 10 bases lining up with TRBD2. This CDR3 has 18 amino acids. V lost 3 bases to trimming and J lost 0 bases; unmatched junction nucleotides: 11. Germline V gene sequence: CDR1 DFQATT, CDR2 SNEGSKA (reference sequence). The CDR3 spells CSASPPSGGGSSYNEQFF. The CDR3 coding sequence is TGCAGTGCTAGCCCGCCTAGCGGGGGTGGTAGCTCCTACAATGAGCAGTTCTTC.

This clonotype has just a few counts. The V and J genes are TRBV5-6 and TRBJ1-6, with a tentative D call TRBD1 (5 bases). The germline V gene encodes CDR1 SGHDT and CDR2 YYEEEE. The CDR3 covers 15 residues. V lost 4 bases and J 7 bases, leaving 15 bases between the germline ends. DNA of the CDR3: TGTGCCAGCAGCGGCCAGGGTCATGGGAATTCACCCCTCCACTTT. It translates to CASSGQGHGNSPLHF.

This clonotype has more than one count but fewer than ten. J is TRBJ2-1 and V is TRBV18, with D perhaps given as TRBD1 or TRBD2 (5 bases each). The length of the CDR3 is 14 residues. V was shortened by 5 bases and J by 7 bases, with 15 bases between the two germline ends. Germline V gives CDR1 KGHSH, CDR2 LQKENI. The CDR3 DNA is TGTGCCAGCTCAGTAGACACTGGGGGTAATGAGCAGTTCTTC. It is translated as CASSVDTGGNEQFF.

The gene calls are TRBV6-5 and TRBJ2-5; no reliable D call. Germline V gives CDR1 MNHEY, CDR2 SVGAGI. The CDR3 has 13 amino acids. Between the trimmed V and J ends, which lost 8 bases and 2 bases, there was a span of 12 bases. The CDR3 DNA is TGTGCCAGCCTGGATCCCCCGCAAGAGACCCAGTACTTC. It specifies CASLDPPQETQYF.

The rearrangement links TRBV15 to TRBJ2-5; D not certain. The length of the CDR3 is 14 residues. Germline V gives CDR1 LNHNV, CDR2 YYDKDF (reference sequence). V lost 0 bases, J lost 2 bases, and 7 bases lay in between. For the CDR3, the DNA is TGTGCCACCAGCAGAGATAGGGCACAAGAGACCCAGTACTTC. Protein: CATSRDRAQETQYF.

This clonotype was detected only a few times. The chain carries TRBV30 and TRBJ1-6; D may be TRBD1 (5 bases). CDR3 length: 13 residues. Germline-derived CDR1 and CDR2 are GTSNPN and SVGIG (reference sequence). Trimming removed 3 bases from V and 6 bases from J, with 9 bases in between. CDR3 nucleotide sequence: TGTGCCTGGAGAGGGGAGGGTAATTCACCCCTCCACTTT. Translated: CAWRGEGNSPLHF.

The V and J genes are TRBV4-2 and TRBJ1-2; weak D call: TRBD1 (5 bases). Trimming took off 0 bases at V and 2 bases at J, with 16 bases between the two ends. The CDR3 runs to 17 residues. Germline V gene data show CDR1 as LGHNA and CDR2 as YNFKEQ. The DNA for the CDR3 is TGTGCCAGCAGCCAAGAATCCTATCGACAGCTGAACTATGGCTACACCTTC. Protein: CASSQESYRQLNYGYTF.

V usage is TRBV4-1 and J usage is TRBJ2-3, with D unresolved. Looked up from germline, CDR1 is MGHRA and CDR2 is YSYEKL. Trimming shortened V by 1 base and J by 1 base, and 9 bases separated the two germline ends. CDR3 length: 15 residues. The CDR3 bases are TGCGCCAGCAGCCAAGGGGCGTACCGCACAGATACGCAGTATTTT. It yields the protein CASSQGAYRTDTQYF.

The chain carries TRBV18 and TRBJ1-2, with D unclear. CDR3 length: 14 amino acids. V was trimmed by 3 bases and J by 7 bases, leaving 15 bases between them. Germline V gives CDR1 KGHSH, CDR2 LQKENI. CDR3 region: CASSPAQSGTGYTF. The DNA for the CDR3 is TGTGCCAGCTCACCTGCCCAGAGCGGTACTGGCTACACCTTC.

The CDR3 spells CASGRGVNYGYTF. The CDR3 bases are TGTGCCAGCGGGAGAGGGGTAAACTATGGCTACACCTTC. The gene calls are TRBV6-5 and TRBJ1-2; TRBD1 is a possible D gene (5 bases). CDR1 and CDR2 from the germline V gene are MNHEY and SVGAGI. Deletions cut 8 bases from V and 2 bases from J, with 12 bases between. The CDR3 covers 13 residues.

The chain couples TRBV9 to TRBJ1-1; D remains unclear. Trimming cost V 0 bases and J 0 bases, with 9 bases left between them. From germline, CDR1 is SGDLS and CDR2 YYNGEE. The CDR3 is 15 residues long. The CDR3 DNA reads TGTGCCAGCAGCGTAGATCCTATATTGAACACTGAAGCTTTCTTT. It is translated as CASSVDPILNTEAFF.

This clonotype was observed many times. V gene TRBV6-5 combines with J gene TRBJ2-1; 9 nucleotides agree with TRBD1. The CDR3 covers 14 residues. Trimming at V came to 7 bases and at J to 7 bases, leaving 8 bases not matched to a gene. CDR1 and CDR2 from the germline V gene are MNHEY and SVGAGI. The CDR3, as DNA: TGTGCCAGCACGCAGGGGACAGGGTGGAATGAGCAGTTCTTC. Its protein product is CASTQGTGWNEQFF.

This clonotype was observed many times. This chain links TRBV7-9 with TRBJ2-1; 8 bases align to TRBD1. Germline V CDR1 and CDR2: SEHNR, FQNEAQ (reference sequence). The trim removed 4 bases at V and 5 bases at J, leaving 7 bases unmatched. This CDR3 has 15 amino acids. The CDR3 sequence is CASSSPGQVNNEQFF. CDR3 nucleotides: TGTGCCAGCAGCTCCCCGGGACAGGTTAACAATGAGCAGTTCTTC.

This sequence joins TRBV24-1 and TRBJ2-3; 13 bases match TRBD2. The CDR3 totals 15 residues. Unmatched junction bases numbered 3, after V lost 3 bases and J lost 7 bases. Germline CDR1 reads KGHDR; CDR2 reads SFDVKD. The CDR3 sequence: CATSDTSGGANTQYF. Written as DNA, the CDR3 is TGTGCCACCAGTGATACTAGCGGGGGGGCTAATACGCAGTATTTT.

This clonotype appeared many times. The V and J genes are TRBV6-2 or TRBV6-3 and TRBJ2-1, with 8 nucleotides matching TRBD1. The CDR3 is made up of 17 amino acids. Germline V gene data show CDR1 as MNHEY and CDR2 as SVGEGT. Germline trimming cut 6 bases from V and 2 bases from J; bases unmatched to any gene: 12. CDR3: CASSDRTGLLTYNEQFF. Written as DNA, the CDR3 is TGTGCCAGCAGCGATAGGACAGGGCTGTTGACCTACAATGAGCAGTTCTTC.